The 12 T cell receptor beta chains below all came from one sample that was sequenced in a study of CD8 T cells in ankylosing spondylitis (dated by TCRdb to the late 2010s). The paper as a whole reports these results and caveats: Blood from ankylosing spondylitis patients appeared to be characterized by a TCR beta motif made up of about 8 highly homologous amino acid variants.

The antigens of these receptors remain unknown. The library was built by means of 5' RACE. Sequencing used an Illumina HiSeq 2500. TCRdb trimmed the raw reads at Q25, called clones with MiXCR and kept productive beta chains. One record per CDR3 amino acid sequence lists the most common genes and DNA. Across this sample there are about 540,000 distinct CDR3 sequences, with roughly 13% seen only once. The top ten constitute around 7% of the sample. Sequenced sample: blood, either unsorted or a sorted T cell fraction (not recorded which). The receptors originated from a male donor with ankylosing spondylitis.

This clonotype was observed a handful of times. The V call is TRBV6-5, the J call TRBJ2-5, with D possibly being TRBD2 (6 bases). Germline CDR1 reads MNHEY; CDR2 reads SVGAGI. Trimming shortened V by 0 bases and J by 2 bases, and 10 bases separated the two germline ends. The CDR3 is 15 residues long. For the CDR3, the DNA is TGTGCCAGCAGTTACTCGCACGGGAGACAAGAGACCCAGTACTTC. Translation gives CASSYSHGRQETQYF.

This clonotype was counted ten times or more. The V gene is TRBV7-2, the J gene TRBJ2-3; 7 bases line up with TRBD2. J lost 5 bases, V lost 4 bases, and 9 bases had no gene match. This CDR3 spans 15 amino acids. Looked up from germline, CDR1 is SGHTA and CDR2 is FQGNSA. CDR3 sequence reads: CASSWSAGAGDTQYF. CDR3 nucleotide sequence: TGTGCCAGCAGCTGGAGTGCGGGAGCGGGAGATACGCAGTATTTT.

This clonotype occurred a few times. The chain carries TRBV21-1 and TRBJ2-7. TRBV21-1 counts as a pseudogene. CDR3 size: 15 residues. CDR3 sequence (DNA): TGTGCCAGCAGCAAAGAATTCATGGGCCCCTACGAGCAGTACTTC. Its protein is CASSKEFMGPYEQYF.

This clonotype was seen ten or more times. The J gene is TRBJ2-5, the V gene TRBV5-1; the D is unclear. The CDR3 is 13 residues long. Between the trimmed V and J ends, which lost 2 bases and 2 bases, there was a span of 7 bases. CDR1 and CDR2 from the germline V gene are SGHRS and YFSETQ. CDR3 protein: CASSFGRQETQYF. The CDR3 nucleotides are TGCGCCAGCAGCTTCGGACGGCAAGAGACCCAGTACTTC.

This clonotype was observed a handful of times. This CDR3 is CASSTPGLAGSNEQFF. The CDR3 DNA reads TGTGCCAGCAGTACTCCGGGACTAGCGGGATCTAATGAGCAGTTCTTC. V usage is TRBV27 and J usage is TRBJ2-1; 13 nucleotides match TRBD2. This CDR3 region has 16 residues. Germline values: CDR1 MNHEY, CDR2 SMNVEV (reference sequence). Trimming took 5 bases from V and 7 from J; bases not matched to a gene: 8.

Points on this clonotype: It may be a read error: a sequence one base away is much more abundant. The V gene is TRBV5-1, the J gene TRBJ2-1, with D possibly being TRBD1 (6 bases). CDR3 size: 16 residues. CDR1 and CDR2 (germline): SGHRS, YFSETQ. Between the trimmed V and J ends, which lost 0 bases and 6 bases, there was a span of 16 bases. CDR3 nucleotide sequence: TGCGCCAGCAGCTTGGTAGTAACAGGGCCTTTCAATGAGCAGTTCTTC. This translates into CASSLVVTGPFNEQFF.

This clonotype was seen more than once but under ten times. The rearrangement links TRBV28 to TRBJ2-3; no definite D call. The CDR3 sequence is 14 residues long. Trimming took 3 bases from V and 4 from J, leaving 11 bases between them. The germline V gene has CDR1 MDHEN and CDR2 SYDVKM. As DNA, the CDR3 is TGTGCCAGCAGTTTTCTGCGGAAGTCAGATACGCAGTATTTT. It encodes CASSFLRKSDTQYF.

This rearrangement joins TRBV4-2 to TRBJ2-1, with TRBD2 matching 7 bases. Per the germline V gene, CDR1 is LGHNA and CDR2 is YNFKEQ. After removal of 1 base from V and 0 bases from J, the junction contained 9 bases not matched to a gene. The CDR3 is 18 amino acids. The CDR3 DNA sequence: TGTGCCAGCAGCCAAGGATGGGAGGGCGGGAGCTCCTACAATGAGCAGTTCTTC. It is translated as CASSQGWEGGSSYNEQFF.

CDR3 region: CSARVPQPGSEAFF. CDR3 DNA sequence: TGCAGTGCTAGAGTCCCCCAGCCAGGTAGTGAAGCTTTCTTT. This chain joins TRBV20-1 and TRBJ1-1, with D uncertain. With 1 base removed from V and 7 bases from J, the gap between germline ends came to 16 bases. CDR3 length: 14 amino acids. Germline V gene data show CDR1 as DFQATT and CDR2 as SNEGSKA (reference sequence).

The rearrangement uses TRBV2 and TRBJ1-1; D unclear. Trimming removed 6 bases at V and 0 bases at J, with 8 bases between. Germline assignment: CDR1 SNHLY and CDR2 FYNNEI. The CDR3 sequence is 13 residues long. The chain's CDR3 is CASSVTLNTEAFF. The CDR3 bases are TGTGCCAGCAGCGTTACACTGAACACTGAAGCTTTCTTT.

V and J are TRBV3-1 and TRBJ2-2, with unresolved D. Trimming pared 4 bases from V and 5 bases from J, leaving 11 bases between. Germline CDR1 reads LGHDT; CDR2 reads YNNKEL (reference sequence). CDR3 length: 14 amino acids. CDR3 sequence reads: CASSPEYGTGELFF. As DNA, the CDR3 is TGTGCCAGCAGCCCCGAGTATGGGACCGGGGAGCTGTTTTTT.

This rearrangement joins TRBV4-2 to TRBJ2-5; perhaps TRBD1 as D (5 bases). The germline V and J ends were trimmed by 6 bases and 5 bases, with 13 bases remaining between them. CDR1 is LGHNA and CDR2 is YNFKEQ in the germline V gene. This CDR3 comprises 13 residues. CDR3 in amino acids: CASSPRVWETQYF. For the CDR3, the DNA is TGTGCCAGCAGTCCCAGGGTTTGGGAGACCCAGTACTTC.